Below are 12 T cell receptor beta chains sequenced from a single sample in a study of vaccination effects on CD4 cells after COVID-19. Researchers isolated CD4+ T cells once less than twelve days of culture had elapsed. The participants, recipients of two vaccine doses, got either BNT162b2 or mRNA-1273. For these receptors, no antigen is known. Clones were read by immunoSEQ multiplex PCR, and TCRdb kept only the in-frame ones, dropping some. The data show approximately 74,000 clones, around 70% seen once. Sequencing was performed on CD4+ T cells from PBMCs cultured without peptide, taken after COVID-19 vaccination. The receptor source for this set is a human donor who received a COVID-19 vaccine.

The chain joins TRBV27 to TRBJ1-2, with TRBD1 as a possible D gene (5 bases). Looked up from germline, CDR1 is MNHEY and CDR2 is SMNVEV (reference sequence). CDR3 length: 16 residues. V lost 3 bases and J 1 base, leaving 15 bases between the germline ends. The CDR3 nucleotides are TGTGCCAGCAGTTTGAGAACGGGACGGGATAACTATGGCTACACCTTC. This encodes CASSLRTGRDNYGYTF.

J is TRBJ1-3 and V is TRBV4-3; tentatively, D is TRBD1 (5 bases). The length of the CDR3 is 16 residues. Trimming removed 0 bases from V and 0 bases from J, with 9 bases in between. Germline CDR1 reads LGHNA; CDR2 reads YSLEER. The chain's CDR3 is CASSQDWGGSGNTIYF. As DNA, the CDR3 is TGCGCCAGCAGCCAAGATTGGGGCGGCTCTGGAAACACCATATATTTT.

The CDR3 here is CSVQEGTEAFF. The CDR3 DNA reads TGCAGCGTTCAGGAGGGTACTGAAGCTTTCTTT. The rearrangement uses TRBV29-1 and TRBJ1-1; D gene ambiguous. Trimming left V 5 bases short and J 5 bases short, with 9 bases between. CDR3 length: 11 amino acids. CDR1 and CDR2 (germline): SQVTM, ANQGSEA.

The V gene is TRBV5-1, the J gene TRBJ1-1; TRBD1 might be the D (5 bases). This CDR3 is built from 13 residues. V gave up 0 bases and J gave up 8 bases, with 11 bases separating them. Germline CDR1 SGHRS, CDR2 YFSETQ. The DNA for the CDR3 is TGCGCCAGCAGCTTGGCCTGGGGGGGGGAAGCTTTCTTT. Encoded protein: CASSLAWGGEAFF. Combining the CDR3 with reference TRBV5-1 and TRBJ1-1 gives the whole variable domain KAGVTQTPRYLIKTRGQQVTLSCSPISGHRSVSWYQQTPGQGLQFLFEYFSETQRNKGNFPGRFSGRQFSNSRSEMNVSTLELGDSALYLCASSLAWGGEAFFGQGTRLTVV.

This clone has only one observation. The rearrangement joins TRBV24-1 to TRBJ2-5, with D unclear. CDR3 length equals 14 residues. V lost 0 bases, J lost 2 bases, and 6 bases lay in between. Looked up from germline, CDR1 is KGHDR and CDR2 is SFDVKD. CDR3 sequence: CATSDLLEQETQYF. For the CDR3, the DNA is TGTGCCACCAGTGATTTGTTAGAGCAAGAGACCCAGTACTTC.

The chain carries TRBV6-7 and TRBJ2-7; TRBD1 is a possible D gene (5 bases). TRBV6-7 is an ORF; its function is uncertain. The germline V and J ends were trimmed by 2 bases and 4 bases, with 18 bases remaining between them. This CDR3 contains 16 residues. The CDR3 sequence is CASSYEGARDEYEQYV. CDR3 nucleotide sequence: TGTGCCAGCAGTTACGAAGGGGCTCGAGACGAGTACGAGCAGTACGTC.

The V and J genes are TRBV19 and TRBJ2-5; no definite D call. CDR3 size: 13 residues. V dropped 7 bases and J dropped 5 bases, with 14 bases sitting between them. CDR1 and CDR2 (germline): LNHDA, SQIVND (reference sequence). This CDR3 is CASTPPSSETQYF. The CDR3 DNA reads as TGTGCCAGTACTCCCCCCAGTTCGGAGACCCAGTACTTC.

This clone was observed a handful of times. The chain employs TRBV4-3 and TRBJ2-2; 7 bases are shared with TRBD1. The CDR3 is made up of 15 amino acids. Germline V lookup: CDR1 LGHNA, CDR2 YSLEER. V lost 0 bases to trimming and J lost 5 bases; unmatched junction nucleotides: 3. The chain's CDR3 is CASSQESRGTGELFF. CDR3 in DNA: TGCGCCAGCAGCCAAGAGAGCAGGGGGACCGGGGAGCTGTTTTTT.

CDR3 DNA sequence: TGTGCCAGCAGCTCCGCGACAGGGGGAAATGAGCAGTTCTTC. Its protein product is CASSSATGGNEQFF. The rearrangement uses TRBV5-4 and TRBJ2-1; 9 nucleotides line up with TRBD1. In germline, CDR1 is SGHNT, CDR2 YYREEE (reference sequence). The CDR3 runs 14 residues. The junction had 5 bases not matched to a gene; V was cut back by 3 bases and J by 7 bases.

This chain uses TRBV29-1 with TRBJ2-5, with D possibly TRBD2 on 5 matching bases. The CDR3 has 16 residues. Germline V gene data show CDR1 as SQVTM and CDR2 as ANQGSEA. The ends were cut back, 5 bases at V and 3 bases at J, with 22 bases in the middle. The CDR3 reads CSVPRRDHLTKETQYF. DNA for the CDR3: TGCAGCGTTCCAAGACGGGATCATTTAACGAAAGAGACCCAGTACTTC. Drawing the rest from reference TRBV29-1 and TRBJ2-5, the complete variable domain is SAVISQKPSRDICQRGTSLTIQCQVDSQVTMMFWYRQQPGQSLTLIATANQGSEATYESGFVIDKFPISRPNLTFSTLTVSNMSPEDSSIYLCSVPRRDHLTKETQYFGPGTRLLVL.

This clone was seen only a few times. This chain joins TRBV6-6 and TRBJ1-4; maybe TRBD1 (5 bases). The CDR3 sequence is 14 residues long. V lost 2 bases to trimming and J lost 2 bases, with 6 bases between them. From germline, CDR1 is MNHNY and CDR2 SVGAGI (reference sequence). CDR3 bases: TGTGCCAGCAGTTACCCAGGGACTAATGAAAAACTGTTTTTT. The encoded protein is CASSYPGTNEKLFF.

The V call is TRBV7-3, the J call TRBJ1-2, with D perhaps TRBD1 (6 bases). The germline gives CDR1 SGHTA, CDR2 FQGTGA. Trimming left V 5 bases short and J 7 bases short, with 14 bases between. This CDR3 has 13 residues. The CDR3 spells CASSLIAGAGYTF. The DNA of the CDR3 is TGTGCCAGCAGCCTCATAGCAGGGGCTGGCTACACCTTC.